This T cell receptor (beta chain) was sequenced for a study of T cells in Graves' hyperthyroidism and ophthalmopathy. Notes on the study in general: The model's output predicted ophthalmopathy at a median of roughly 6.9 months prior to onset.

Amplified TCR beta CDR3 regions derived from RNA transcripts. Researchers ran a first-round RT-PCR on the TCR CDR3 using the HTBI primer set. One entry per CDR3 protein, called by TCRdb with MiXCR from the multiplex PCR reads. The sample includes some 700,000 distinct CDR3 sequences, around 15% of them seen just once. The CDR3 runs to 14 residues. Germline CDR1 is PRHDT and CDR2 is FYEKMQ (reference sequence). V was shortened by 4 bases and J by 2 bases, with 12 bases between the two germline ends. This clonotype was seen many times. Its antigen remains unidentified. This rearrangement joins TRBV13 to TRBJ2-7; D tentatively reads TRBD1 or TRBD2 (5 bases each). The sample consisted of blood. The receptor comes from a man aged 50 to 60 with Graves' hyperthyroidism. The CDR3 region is CASSSGPTAYEQYF. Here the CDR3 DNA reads TGTGCCAGCAGCTCGGGACCCACGGCCTACGAGCAGTACTTC.